The clone carrying this T cell receptor (beta chain) showed up many times. The germline gives CDR1 SGHRS, CDR2 YFSETQ. V shed 0 bases and J 6 bases; nucleotides not matched to a gene: 0. The CDR3 is 13 residues long. The data are from a study of T-cell reconstitution after alpha-beta-depleted transplantation in children. Preparation of the TCRbeta library involved a method that used unique molecular identifiers. A single record per CDR3 protein comes from TCRdb applying MiXCR to the PCR reads. Of around 370,000 distinct CDR3 sequences listed, over 9% are singletons. The origin of this receptor is a human donor who donated a stem cell graft to a child with acute lymphoblastic leukemia. The sequences come from PBMCs from the stem cell graft donor, collected from the stem cell graft. This chain connects TRBV5-1 to TRBJ1-1; 9 nucleotides match TRBD1. The CDR3: CASSLDRGPEAFF. DNA of the CDR3: TGCGCCAGCAGCTTGGACAGGGGGCCTGAAGCTTTCTTT.